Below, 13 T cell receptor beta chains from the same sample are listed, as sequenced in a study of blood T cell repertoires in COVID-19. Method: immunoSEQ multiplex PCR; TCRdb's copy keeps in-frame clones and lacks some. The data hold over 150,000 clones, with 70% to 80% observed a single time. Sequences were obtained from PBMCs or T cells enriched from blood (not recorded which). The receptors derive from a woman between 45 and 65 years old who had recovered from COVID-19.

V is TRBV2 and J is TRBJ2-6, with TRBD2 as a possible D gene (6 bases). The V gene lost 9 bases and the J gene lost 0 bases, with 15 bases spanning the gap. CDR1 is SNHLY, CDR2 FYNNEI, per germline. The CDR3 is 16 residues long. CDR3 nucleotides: TGTGCCAGTTGCGGACTACCGAGCTCTGGGGCCAACGTCCTGACTTTC. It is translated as CASCGLPSSGANVLTF.

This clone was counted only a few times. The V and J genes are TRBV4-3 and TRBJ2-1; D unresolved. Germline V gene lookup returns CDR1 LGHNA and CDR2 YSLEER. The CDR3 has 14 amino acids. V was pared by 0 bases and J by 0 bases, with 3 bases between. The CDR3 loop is CASSQEYSYNEQFF. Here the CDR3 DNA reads TGCGCCAGCAGCCAAGAGTACTCCTACAATGAGCAGTTCTTC.

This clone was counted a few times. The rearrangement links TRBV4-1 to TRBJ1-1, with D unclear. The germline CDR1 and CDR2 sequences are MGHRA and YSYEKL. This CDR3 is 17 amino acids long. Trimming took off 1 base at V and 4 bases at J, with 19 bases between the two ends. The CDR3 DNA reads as TGCGCCAGCAGCCAAGGGGCAGGAAAATTTATTGGCACTGAAGCTTTCTTT. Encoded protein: CASSQGAGKFIGTEAFF.

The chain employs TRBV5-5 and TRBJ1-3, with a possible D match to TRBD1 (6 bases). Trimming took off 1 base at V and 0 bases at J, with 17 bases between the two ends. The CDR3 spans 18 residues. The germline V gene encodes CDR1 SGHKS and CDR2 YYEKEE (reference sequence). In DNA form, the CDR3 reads TGTGCCAGCAGCTTGTTGGCCGGACAGACCCTCTCTGGAAACACCATATATTTT. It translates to CASSLLAGQTLSGNTIYF.

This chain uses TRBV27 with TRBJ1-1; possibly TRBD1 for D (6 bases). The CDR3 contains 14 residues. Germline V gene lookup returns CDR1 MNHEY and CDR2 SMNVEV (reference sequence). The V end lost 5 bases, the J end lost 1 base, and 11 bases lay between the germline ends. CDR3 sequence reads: CASSPHRANTEAFF. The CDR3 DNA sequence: TGTGCCAGCAGTCCGCACAGGGCGAACACTGAAGCTTTCTTT.

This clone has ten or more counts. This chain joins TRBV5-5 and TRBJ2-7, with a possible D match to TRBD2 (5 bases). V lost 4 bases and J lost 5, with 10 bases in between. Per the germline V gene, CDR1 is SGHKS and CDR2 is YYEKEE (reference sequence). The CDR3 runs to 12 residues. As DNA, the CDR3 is TGTGCCAGCAGCCCGACTATCAACGAGCAGTACTTC. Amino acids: CASSPTINEQYF.

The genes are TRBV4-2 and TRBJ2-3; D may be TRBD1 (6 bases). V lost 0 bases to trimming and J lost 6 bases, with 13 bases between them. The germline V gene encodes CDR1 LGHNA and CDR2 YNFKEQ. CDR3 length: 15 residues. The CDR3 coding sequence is TGTGCCAGCAGCCAAGATGTGGGGGCCCGGGATACGCAGTATTTT. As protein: CASSQDVGARDTQYF.

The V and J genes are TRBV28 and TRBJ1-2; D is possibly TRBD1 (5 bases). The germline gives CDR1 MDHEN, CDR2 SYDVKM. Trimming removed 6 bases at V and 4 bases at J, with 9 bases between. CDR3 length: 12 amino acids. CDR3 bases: TGTGCCAGCAGAACTCAGGGCTATGGCTACACCTTC. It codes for CASRTQGYGYTF.

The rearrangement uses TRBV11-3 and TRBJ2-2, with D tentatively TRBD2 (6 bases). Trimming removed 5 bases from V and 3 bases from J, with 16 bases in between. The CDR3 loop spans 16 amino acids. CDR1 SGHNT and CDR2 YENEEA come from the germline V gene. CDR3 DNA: TGTGCCAGCAGCCAAGGAGGGTTGAGGGACACCGGGGAGCTGTTTTTT. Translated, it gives CASSQGGLRDTGELFF.

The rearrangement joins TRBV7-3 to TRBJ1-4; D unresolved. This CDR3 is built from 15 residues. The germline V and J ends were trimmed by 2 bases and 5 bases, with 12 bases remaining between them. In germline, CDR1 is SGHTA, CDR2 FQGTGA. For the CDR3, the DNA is TGTGCCAGCAGCTTATACCCAGGTAAGAATGAAAAACTGTTTTTT. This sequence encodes CASSLYPGKNEKLFF.

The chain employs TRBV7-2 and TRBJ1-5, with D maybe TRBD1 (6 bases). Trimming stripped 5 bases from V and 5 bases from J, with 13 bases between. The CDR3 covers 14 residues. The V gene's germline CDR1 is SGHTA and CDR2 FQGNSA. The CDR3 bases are TGTGCCAGCAGCCAGGTCACAGGGCATCAGCCCCAGCATTTT. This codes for CASSQVTGHQPQHF.

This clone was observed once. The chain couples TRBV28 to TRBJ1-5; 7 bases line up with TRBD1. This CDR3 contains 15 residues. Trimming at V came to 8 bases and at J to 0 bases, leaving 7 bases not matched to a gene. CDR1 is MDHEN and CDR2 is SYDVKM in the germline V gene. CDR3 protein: CASSGQDYSNQPQHF. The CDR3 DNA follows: TGTGCCAGCTCCGGACAGGACTATAGCAATCAGCCCCAGCATTTT.

The CDR3 reads CASSLALHSGEQFF. The CDR3 DNA follows: TGTGCCAGCAGCTTAGCCCTCCACAGTGGTGAGCAGTTCTTC. V usage is TRBV11-3 and J usage is TRBJ2-1; no clear D. Between the trimmed V and J ends, which lost 1 base and 9 bases, there was a span of 13 bases. Germline CDR1 and CDR2: SGHNT and YENEEA. This CDR3 has 14 residues.